This T cell receptor (beta chain) was observed in a study of Ad26.COV2.S vaccination and SARS-CoV-2 variants. On the study more broadly: In the study, Ad26.COV2.S was injected intramuscularly once, or twice 56 days apart. Study outcomes and limitations: Spike-specific TCR breadth was greater in vaccine than placebo recipients.

The table came from immunoSEQ multiplex PCR; TCRdb's copy has only in-frame clones and leaves some out. The data contain nearly 400,000 clones, approximately 90% of them seen just once; the ten biggest clones take up 1.9%. About this clone itself: Antigen: not known.

Noted treatment: about 20 received Ad26.COV2.S at low or high dose, single or two shots; five or six received placebo; per-sample allocation not given. All samples were drawn on day 63, counting from the first vaccine or placebo injection. Trimming took 7 bases from V and 3 from J, leaving 8 bases between them. CDR3 length: 11 amino acids. Germline loops: CDR1 DFQATT, CDR2 SNEGSKA (reference sequence). The V call is TRBV20-1, the J call TRBJ2-3; D unresolved. The sequence derives from a person between 18 and 60 years old who received the Ad26.COV2.S COVID-19 vaccine or a placebo. The input for sequencing was peripheral blood, taken in a trial of Ad26.COV2.S vaccine versus placebo. CDR3 sequence: CSGAPTDTQYF. CDR3 DNA sequence: TGCAGTGGAGCGCCAACAGATACGCAGTATTTT.